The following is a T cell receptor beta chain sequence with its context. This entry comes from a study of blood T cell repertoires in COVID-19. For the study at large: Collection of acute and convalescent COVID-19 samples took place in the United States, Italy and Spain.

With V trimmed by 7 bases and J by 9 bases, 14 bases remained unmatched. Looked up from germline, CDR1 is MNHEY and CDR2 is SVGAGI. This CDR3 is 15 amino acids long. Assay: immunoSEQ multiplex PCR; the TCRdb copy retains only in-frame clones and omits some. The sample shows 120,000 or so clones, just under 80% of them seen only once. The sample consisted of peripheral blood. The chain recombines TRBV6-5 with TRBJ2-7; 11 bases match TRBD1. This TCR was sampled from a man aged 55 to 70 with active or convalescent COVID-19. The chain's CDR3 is CASMSRTGGNYRQYF. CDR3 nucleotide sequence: TGTGCCAGCATGAGTCGGACAGGGGGCAATTATCGGCAGTACTTC.